This TCR beta chain derives from a study of T cells after yellow fever vaccination (dated by TCRdb to the late 2010s). With respect to the entire study: Libraries from fractions with low cell numbers were prepared with the SMART-Seq v4 Ultra Low Input RNA kit. To track T-cell clones before and after primary and booster YFV17D yellow fever vaccination, bulk TCR alpha and beta repertoires were sequenced longitudinally. Two healthy male donors, one aged 18 to 30 and one aged 30 to 40 years, made up the cohort. Bulk PBMC replicates and cell subsets were isolated from blood drawn at multiple timepoints before and after both primary and secondary immunization.

Trimming at the junction amounts to 0 bases on V and 0 bases on J, and the germline ends lie 20 bases apart. In the germline V gene, CDR1 corresponds to LGHNA and CDR2 to YSLEER. Including cysteine and phenylalanine, the CDR3 has 19 amino acids. Only the CDR3 portion is preserved as DNA: 57 bases, with reading frame beginning at the first base. In light of the paper, this sample's treatment or condition label describes: live attenuated yellow fever vaccine strain. At each blood-draw timepoint, two biological replicates of bulk PBMCs were obtained. A standard Ficoll-Paque protocol was used to isolate PBMCs from peripheral blood. TriZol was used to extract RNA from bulk PBMCs, from CD4 and CD8 fractions, and from dextramer-positive and dextramer-negative fractions. Points the paper makes about the study in general: Most clones expanded after primary vaccination (almost 97% of CD4 and 88% of CD8) were re-detected after the booster, suggesting that broad memory maintenance occurred. The secondary T-cell response was found to be weaker but faster than the primary response, with a peak reached on day 5 rather than on day 15. Only a couple of donors were included in the study, so the extent to which the findings can be generalized is limited. A small fraction of clonotypes showed up in both the CD4 and CD8 compartments, probably as a result of convergent recombination. Because abundant contaminating clonotypes from the bulk population could be contained in FACS-sorted repertoires, computational filtering was required.

This clonotype was counted many times. Its antigen is unknown. Base-call qualities are not available, and no considerably larger clone is one nucleotide away. Reads for this sample came from an Illumina NovaSeq 6000. Synthesis of TCR cDNA relied on 5'RACE template switching, a step that introduced a universal primer site along with unique molecular identifiers. cDNA synthesis was primed from both the TCR alpha and TCR beta constant segments. Library amplification used two PCR steps, and the second PCR step added sample barcodes and sequencing adapters. Sequencing of libraries was done on Illumina HiSeq 2500 (2x100 bp) or NovaSeq (2x150 bp). Per the original workflow: MIGEC handled demultiplexing of reads and collapsing into UMI consensus sequences, while MiXCR performed V(D)J alignment. Clonotypes responding to the vaccine were identified with edgeR on replicate PBMC samples, with the criteria of FDR below 0.01 and a log2 fold change above 5 up to day 15. Bulk clonotypes were assigned CD4 or CD8 identity according to which sequenced CD4 or CD8 repertoire held them at higher abundance. TCRdb reprocessing: public reads trimmed at Q25 with fastp, clones called with MiXCR, in-frame beta chains kept. All rows with the same CDR3 protein become a single entry with the most common DNA and genes. What appears here as the V and J calls and clone size reflects TCRdb's work, not the paper's. This sample is represented by about 340,000 distinct CDR3 sequences; approximately 4% of them were singletons. 20% to 30% of the sample rests with the top ten.

The chain joins TRBV4-3 to TRBJ1-1; TRBD1 is a possible D gene, resting on 5 matching bases. The specimen comprised PBMCs, sampled 5 days after the yellow fever booster vaccination. The receptor was isolated from a man aged 18-30 years who received the YFV17D yellow fever vaccine. The CDR3 protein: CASSQEGTGGVSMNTEAFF. The DNA is as follows: TGCGCCAGCAGCCAAGAGGGCACGGGGGGAGTGTCGATGAACACTGAAGCTTTCTTT.